Listed below are T cell receptor beta chains from one sample, sequenced in a study of OX40 agonist ivuxolimab in advanced cancers. The repertoire was sequenced with immunoSEQ multiplex PCR; TCRdb's copy has only in-frame clones and lacks some. The sample holds about 55,000 clones, around 88% seen once. The material was CD4+ or CD8+ T cells sorted from blood, obtained in a trial of the OX40 agonist ivuxolimab. These receptors were taken from an adult with an advanced solid tumor such as melanoma, head and neck, liver or kidney cancer. The CDR3 runs from the conserved cysteine through the conserved F or W. The D gene is left open where the match is weak. Where a row states a size, it is once, few, many or the class of an expanded clone; other rows omit it.

V	size	D	J	CDR3	DNA
TRBV6-6	NA	NA	TRBJ2-3	CASSSQQGTDTQYF	TGTGCCAGCAGTTCCCAACAGGGCACAGATACGCAGTATTTT
TRBV28	NA	NA	TRBJ1-4	CATQILPGEKLFF	TGTGCCACCCAAATCTTGCCCGGTGAAAAACTGTTTTTT
TRBV27	NA	NA	TRBJ1-2	CASSLSVDSYGYTF	TGTGCCAGCAGTTTATCGGTAGATTCCTATGGCTACACCTTC
TRBV5-6	NA	NA	TRBJ1-4	CASSSGPAWGSEGEKLFF	TGTGCCAGCAGCTCAGGACCTGCCTGGGGTAGTGAAGGAGAAAAACTGTTTTTT
TRBV5-1	once	NA	TRBJ2-2	CASSSSGELFF	TGCGCCAGCAGCTCGAGCGGGGAGCTGTTTTTT
TRBV19	NA	TRBD1	TRBJ1-1	CASSIGTVNTEAFF	TGTGCCAGTAGTATTGGGACAGTGAACACTGAAGCTTTCTTT
TRBV7-6	NA	NA	TRBJ2-1	CASSLLTESSYNEQFF	TGTGCCAGCAGCTTATTGACAGAGAGCTCCTACAATGAGCAGTTCTTC
TRBV2	NA	NA	TRBJ2-7	CASSGPTYEQYF	TGTGCCAGCAGTGGGCCCACCTACGAGCAGTACTTC
TRBV7-9	NA	NA	TRBJ2-7	CASSLGLPTYEQYF	TGTGCCAGCAGCTTAGGACTTCCTACCTACGAGCAGTACTTC
TRBV2	once	NA	TRBJ1-2	CANGGGASGYTF	TGTGCCAACGGTGGGGGGGCCTCGGGCTACACCTTC
TRBV4-1	few	TRBD1	TRBJ1-2	CASSQRGRGYGYTF	TGCGCCAGCAGCCAGAGGGGGCGCGGATACGGCTACACCTTC
TRBV7-6	NA	NA	TRBJ2-7	CASSLDSLYEQYF	TGTGCCAGCAGTCTCGACAGTCTCTACGAGCAGTACTTC
TRBV4-1	NA	TRBD1	TRBJ1-2	CASSQDRGYGYTF	TGCGCCAGCAGCCAAGACAGGGGGTACGGCTACACCTTC
TRBV29-1	NA	TRBD1	TRBJ1-2	CSVDRAGGNYGYTF	TGCAGCGTTGACCGGGCAGGGGGCAACTATGGCTACACCTTC
TRBV6-6	NA	NA	TRBJ1-2	CASSYIQGYGYTF	TGTGCCAGCAGTTACATCCAGGGCTATGGCTACACCTTC
TRBV9	NA	NA	TRBJ2-5	CASSVAGAQETQYF	TGTGCCAGCAGCGTAGCAGGGGCCCAAGAGACCCAGTACTTC
TRBV13	NA	TRBD1	TRBJ1-2	CASSSSGGLAELPPGGYTF	TGTGCCAGCAGCTCTTCAGGGGGACTTGCTGAATTACCCCCGGGGGGCTACACCTTC
TRBV5-4	NA	NA	TRBJ1-1	CASSLGPPGVGAFF	TGTGCCAGCAGCTTGGGCCCACCCGGGGTAGGAGCTTTCTTT
TRBV28	NA	NA	TRBJ1-4	CASTLLKGGGEKLFF	TGTGCCAGCACCCTACTCAAGGGGGGAGGTGAAAAACTGTTTTTT
TRBV5-5	NA	NA	TRBJ2-7	CASSLAMGEQYF	TGTGCCAGCAGCTTGGCCATGGGCGAGCAGTACTTC
TRBV19	once	NA	TRBJ1-4	CASSIDPGGELFF	TGTGCCAGTAGTATTGATCCGGGCGGAGAACTGTTTTTT
TRBV4-3	NA	NA	TRBJ1-1	CASSQGGEAFF	TGCGCCAGCAGCCAAGGGGGTGAAGCTTTCTTT